A single sample gave rise to the 20 T cell receptor beta chains below, sequenced in a study of T cell responses to AZD1222 COVID-19 vaccine (dated by TCRdb to the early 2020s). Preparation of the library involved the immunoSEQ multiplex PCR assay. The immuneACCESS repertoire file appears here via TCRdb, limited to in-frame rearrangements. These files lack a portion of the clones; in checked studies, under half of the deficit traces to unresolved V genes, and the cause of the others is not known. This sample has around 99,000 clones in its table, and approximately 86% of those were observed once. Clones ranked in the top ten supply around 4.3% of the sample. The sample's time point label, in plain terms: baseline before first vaccination. Sequencing used peripheral blood, obtained on day 0 of AZD1222 vaccination. These receptors were collected from an adult in good health.

V gene TRBV2 combines with J gene TRBJ2-3; tentatively, D is TRBD1 or TRBD2 (5 bases each). Trimming took off 2 bases at V and 3 bases at J, with 12 bases between the two ends. The CDR3 loop spans 15 amino acids. Germline CDR1 reads SNHLY; CDR2 reads FYNNEI. The CDR3 bases are TGTGCCAGCAGTGAATCTCGGGACCGAACAGATACGCAGTATTTT. Its translation is CASSESRDRTDTQYF.

CDR3 nucleotide sequence: TGTGCCAGCAGCTTTTTGACCTCTGGAAACACCATATATTTT. Protein product: CASSFLTSGNTIYF. J is TRBJ1-3 and V is TRBV7-9, with D unresolved. The CDR3 contains 14 residues. V lost 3 bases to trimming and J lost 0 bases, with 6 bases between them. Germline CDR1 and CDR2: SEHNR and FQNEAQ (reference sequence).

This rearrangement joins TRBV19 to TRBJ1-2; D possibly corresponds to TRBD1 (5 bases). Between the trimmed V and J ends, which lost 10 bases and 8 bases, there was a span of 14 bases. Germline CDR1 LNHDA, CDR2 SQIVND (reference sequence). The CDR3 contains 11 residues. The DNA for the CDR3 is TGTGCCACCATTGGGGGGGACGGCTACACCTTC. This encodes CATIGGDGYTF.

This chain uses TRBV2 with TRBJ1-6, with 8 bases fitting TRBD1. The V and J ends lost 2 bases and 7 bases, in that order; junction bases with no gene match: 4. Germline loops: CDR1 SNHLY, CDR2 FYNNEI. The CDR3 is 15 residues long. The CDR3, as DNA: TGTGCCAGCAGTGAAAGGAGGACAGGGAATTCACCCCTCCACTTT. Its translation: CASSERRTGNSPLHF.

The chain recombines TRBV21-1 with TRBJ1-5. TRBV21-1 constitutes a pseudogene. The length of the CDR3 is 14 residues. CDR3 protein: CASSSGPEGRPQHF. DNA of the CDR3: TGTGCCAGCAGCAGCGGCCCGGAAGGTAGGCCCCAGCATTTT.

Here the CDR3 reads CATSSPTGYEKLFF. The CDR3 DNA reads as TGTGCCACCAGCAGTCCGACAGGGTATGAAAAACTGTTTTTT. The chain links TRBV15 to TRBJ1-4, with TRBD1 matching over 7 bases. There are 14 residues in the CDR3. Germline values: CDR1 LNHNV, CDR2 YYDKDF (reference sequence). The junction had 4 bases not matched to a gene; V was cut back by 3 bases and J by 6 bases.

The chain couples TRBV3-1 (or the pseudogene TRBV3-2) to TRBJ1-2, with 10 bases that match TRBD1. Germline values: CDR1 LGHDT, CDR2 YNNKEL (reference sequence). The V segment lost 4 bases and the J segment 5 bases; nucleotides outside the gene matches: 1. This CDR3 has 13 residues. CDR3 DNA: TGTGCCAGCAGCCGGGACAGGGGTTATGGCTACACCTTC. It translates to CASSRDRGYGYTF.

This clone was counted between two and nine times. V and J are TRBV4-1 and TRBJ1-1; 8 nucleotides align to TRBD1. Germline assignment: CDR1 MGHRA and CDR2 YSYEKL. The length of the CDR3 is 16 residues. J gave up 4 bases and V 2 bases, and 9 bases lay outside the gene matches. CDR3 protein: CASSQLLSTGATEAFF. CDR3 DNA: TGCGCCAGCAGCCAACTATTGTCGACAGGGGCCACTGAAGCTTTCTTT.

This clone has a single count. The chain links TRBV2 to TRBJ2-3, with TRBD2 identical over 13 bases. CDR1 is SNHLY, CDR2 FYNNEI, per germline. This CDR3 is 15 amino acids long. Trimming removed 11 bases from V and 3 bases from J; junction bases left unmatched: 8. Here the CDR3 DNA reads TGTGCCTCAAGTACGGGACTAGCGGGGACAGATACGCAGTATTTT. Residues: CASSTGLAGTDTQYF.

CDR3 bases: TGCAGCGTTCCCGGGACTTTGCTCACAGATACGCAGTATTTT. This translates into CSVPGTLLTDTQYF. This rearrangement joins TRBV29-1 to TRBJ2-3, with D possibly being TRBD2 (6 bases). Trimming pared 5 bases from V and 2 bases from J, leaving 14 bases between. The CDR3 extends over 14 amino acids. Per germline, CDR1 SQVTM and CDR2 ANQGSEA.

The chain combines TRBV19 with TRBJ1-6, with TRBD1 matching 8 bases. J was trimmed by 10 bases and V by 5 bases; bases with no gene match: 7. This CDR3 has 14 residues. Per germline, CDR1 LNHDA and CDR2 SQIVND (reference sequence). DNA of the CDR3: TGTGCCAGTAGTTTGACAGGGGTTGGCTCACCCCTCCACTTT. Its translation: CASSLTGVGSPLHF.

The V call is TRBV4-1, the J call TRBJ1-4; TRBD1 matches 7 bases. This CDR3 has 15 amino acids. Germline CDR1 is MGHRA and CDR2 is YSYEKL. V trimming: 4 bases; J trimming: 5 bases; junction bases outside the gene matches: 7. CDR3 residues: CASSRSGTVNEKLFF. The DNA of the CDR3 is TGCGCCAGCAGCCGGTCGGGGACAGTAAATGAAAAACTGTTTTTT.

The chain carries TRBV28 and TRBJ2-1; 11 bases fit TRBD2. The CDR3 loop spans 15 amino acids. In germline, CDR1 is MDHEN, CDR2 SYDVKM. The trim removed 5 bases at V and 8 bases at J, leaving 8 bases unmatched. The CDR3 DNA reads TGTGCCAGCAGTCCCTTAGCGGGAGGGCCCTATGAGCAGTTCTTC. This encodes CASSPLAGGPYEQFF.

DNA of the CDR3: TGTGCCAGCAGCTGGGGACTGATCGGGGAGCTGTTTTTT. Protein sequence: CASSWGLIGELFF. V is TRBV7-2 and J is TRBJ2-2; a weak D match, TRBD2 (6 bases). The CDR3 totals 13 residues. Germline V gene lookup returns CDR1 SGHTA and CDR2 FQGNSA. The V end was cut by 4 bases, the J end by 7 bases, with 10 bases between.

This clone has a single count. V is TRBV5-1 and J is TRBJ1-1, with unresolved D. The CDR3 extends over 14 amino acids. Trimming stripped 0 bases from V and 1 base from J, with 7 bases between. Germline V lookup: CDR1 SGHRS, CDR2 YFSETQ. The CDR3 DNA sequence: TGCGCCAGCAGCTTGGAGCGGGAGAACACTGAAGCTTTCTTT. Protein: CASSLERENTEAFF.

In DNA, the CDR3 is TGTGCCAGCAGCTTAAACGGTCAGGGTCTCCAGTTCTTC. Translating gives CASSLNGQGLQFF. J is TRBJ2-1 and V is TRBV7-3, with a tentative D call TRBD1 (5 bases). In germline, CDR1 is SGHTA, CDR2 FQGTGA. V was trimmed by 1 base and J by 13 bases, leaving 14 bases between them. CDR3 length equals 13 residues.

V and J are TRBV7-3 and TRBJ1-1; 8 bases align to TRBD1. CDR1 and CDR2 from the germline V gene are SGHTA and FQGTGA. V was pared by 0 bases and J by 6 bases, with 12 bases of the junction left unmatched. The length of the CDR3 is 17 residues. The CDR3 loop is CASSLTRQGRGLAEAFF. The DNA for the CDR3 is TGTGCCAGCAGCTTAACGCGACAGGGGCGAGGCTTAGCTGAAGCTTTCTTT.

The chain recombines TRBV5-1 with TRBJ1-4; D unresolved. In germline, CDR1 is SGHRS, CDR2 YFSETQ. CDR3 length: 15 amino acids. Trimming removed 5 bases at V and 0 bases at J, with 11 bases between. The CDR3 loop reads CASRPDGATNEKLFF. CDR3 nucleotides: TGCGCCAGCAGACCGGACGGGGCAACTAATGAAAAACTGTTTTTT. Combining the CDR3 with reference TRBV5-1 and TRBJ1-4 gives the whole variable domain KAGVTQTPRYLIKTRGQQVTLSCSPISGHRSVSWYQQTPGQGLQFLFEYFSETQRNKGNFPGRFSGRQFSNSRSEMNVSTLELGDSALYLCASRPDGATNEKLFFGSGTQLSVL.

The chain joins TRBV7-9 to TRBJ1-5; perhaps TRBD1 as D (5 bases). Trimming cost V 2 bases and J 11 bases, with 10 bases left between them. The CDR3 consists of 12 residues. Germline V gene lookup returns CDR1 SEHNR and CDR2 FQNEAQ (reference sequence). CDR3 amino acids: CASSLMGDAQHF. The CDR3 DNA reads as TGTGCCAGCAGCTTAATGGGGGACGCCCAGCATTTT. Full variable domain (outside the CDR3, taken from reference TRBV7-9 and TRBJ1-5): DTGVSQNPRHKITKRGQNVTFRCDPISEHNRLYWYRQTLGQGPEFLTYFQNEAQLEKSRLLSDRFSAERPKGSFSTLEIQRTEQGDSAMYLCASSLMGDAQHFGDGTRLSIL.

The chain is built from TRBV7-9 and TRBJ1-3, with D uncertain. Germline CDR1 reads SEHNR; CDR2 reads FQNEAQ (reference sequence). The V end lost 8 bases, the J end lost 3 bases, and 11 bases lay between the germline ends. The length of the CDR3 is 13 residues. CDR3: CASGGSFGNTIYF. In DNA form, the CDR3 reads TGTGCCAGCGGAGGTTCCTTTGGAAACACCATATATTTT.